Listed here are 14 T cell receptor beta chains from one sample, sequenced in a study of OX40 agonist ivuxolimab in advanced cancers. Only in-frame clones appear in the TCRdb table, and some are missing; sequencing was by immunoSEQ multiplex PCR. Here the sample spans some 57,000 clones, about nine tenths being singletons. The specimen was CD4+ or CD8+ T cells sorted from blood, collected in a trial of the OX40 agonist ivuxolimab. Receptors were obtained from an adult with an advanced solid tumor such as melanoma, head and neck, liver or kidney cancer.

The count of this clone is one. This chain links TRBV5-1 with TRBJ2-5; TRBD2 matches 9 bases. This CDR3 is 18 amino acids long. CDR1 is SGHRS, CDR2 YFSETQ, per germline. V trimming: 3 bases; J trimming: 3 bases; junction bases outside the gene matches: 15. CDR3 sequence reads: CASSSGIAGVRPKETQYF. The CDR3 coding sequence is TGCGCCAGCAGCTCGGGCATAGCGGGAGTCAGACCGAAAGAGACCCAGTACTTC. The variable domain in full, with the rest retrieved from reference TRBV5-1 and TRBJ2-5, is KAGVTQTPRYLIKTRGQQVTLSCSPISGHRSVSWYQQTPGQGLQFLFEYFSETQRNKGNFPGRFSGRQFSNSRSEMNVSTLELGDSALYLCASSSGIAGVRPKETQYFGPGTRLLVL.

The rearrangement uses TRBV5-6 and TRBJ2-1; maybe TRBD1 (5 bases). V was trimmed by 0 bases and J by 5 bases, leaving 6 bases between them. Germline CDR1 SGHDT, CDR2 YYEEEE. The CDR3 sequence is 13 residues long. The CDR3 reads CASSLVQDNEQFF. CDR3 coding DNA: TGTGCCAGCAGCTTGGTACAGGACAATGAGCAGTTCTTC.

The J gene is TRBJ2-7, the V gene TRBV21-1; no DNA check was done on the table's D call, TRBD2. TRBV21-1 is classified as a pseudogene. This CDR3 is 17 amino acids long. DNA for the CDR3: TGTGCCAGCAGCAAAGGGTGGAGGGCCTTCTTGGGCTACGAGCAGTACTTC. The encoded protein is CASSKGWRAFLGYEQYF.

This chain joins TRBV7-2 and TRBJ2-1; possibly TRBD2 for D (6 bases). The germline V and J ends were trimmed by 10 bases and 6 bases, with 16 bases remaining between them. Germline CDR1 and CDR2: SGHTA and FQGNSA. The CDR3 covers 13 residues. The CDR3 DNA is TGTGCCACCCGGGCGGGACCGACCAATGAGCAGTTCTTC. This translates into CATRAGPTNEQFF. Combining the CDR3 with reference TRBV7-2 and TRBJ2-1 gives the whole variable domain GAGVSQSPSNKVTEKGKDVELRCDPISGHTALYWYRQSLGQGLEFLIYFQGNSAPDKSGLPSDRFSAERTGGSVSTLTIQRTQQEDSAVYLCATRAGPTNEQFFGPGTRLTVL.

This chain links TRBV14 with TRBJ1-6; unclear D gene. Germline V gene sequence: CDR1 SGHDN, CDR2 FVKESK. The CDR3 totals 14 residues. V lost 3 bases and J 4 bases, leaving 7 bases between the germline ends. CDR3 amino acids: CASSQTNYNSPLHF. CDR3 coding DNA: TGTGCCAGCAGCCAGACAAATTATAATTCACCCCTCCACTTT.

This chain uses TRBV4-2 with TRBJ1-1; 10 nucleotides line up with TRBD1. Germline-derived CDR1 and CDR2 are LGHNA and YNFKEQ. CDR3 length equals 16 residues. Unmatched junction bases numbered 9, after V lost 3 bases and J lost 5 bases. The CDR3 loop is CASSQPDRGPNTEAFF. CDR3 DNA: TGTGCCAGCAGCCAGCCAGACAGGGGGCCGAATACTGAAGCTTTCTTT.

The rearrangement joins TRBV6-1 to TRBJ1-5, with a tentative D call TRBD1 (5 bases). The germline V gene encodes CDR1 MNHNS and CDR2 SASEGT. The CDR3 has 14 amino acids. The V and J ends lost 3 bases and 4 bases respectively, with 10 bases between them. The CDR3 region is CASSDNGGNQPQHF. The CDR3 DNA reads TGTGCCAGCAGTGACAACGGGGGAAATCAGCCCCAGCATTTT.

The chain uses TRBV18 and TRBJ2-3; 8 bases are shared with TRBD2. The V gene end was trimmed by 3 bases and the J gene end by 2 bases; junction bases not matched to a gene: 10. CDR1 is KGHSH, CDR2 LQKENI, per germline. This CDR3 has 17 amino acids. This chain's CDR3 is CASSPRRGGRHTDTQYF. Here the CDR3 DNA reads TGTGCCAGCTCACCCCGGCGGGGCGGGAGGCACACAGATACGCAGTATTTT.

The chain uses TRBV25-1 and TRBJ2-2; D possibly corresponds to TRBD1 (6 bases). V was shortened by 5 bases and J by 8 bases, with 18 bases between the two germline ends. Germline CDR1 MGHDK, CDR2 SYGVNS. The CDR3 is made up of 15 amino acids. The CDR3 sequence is CASSKDRPQGGELFF. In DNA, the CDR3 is TGTGCCAGCAGTAAGGACAGACCCCAGGGGGGGGAGCTGTTTTTT.

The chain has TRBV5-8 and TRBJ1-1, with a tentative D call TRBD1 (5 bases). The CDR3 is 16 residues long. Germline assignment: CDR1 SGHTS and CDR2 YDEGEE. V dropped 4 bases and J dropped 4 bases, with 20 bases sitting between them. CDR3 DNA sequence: TGTGCCAGCAGCCGATCCCCCCGGGGCTGGAGCACTGAAGCTTTCTTT. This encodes CASSRSPRGWSTEAFF.

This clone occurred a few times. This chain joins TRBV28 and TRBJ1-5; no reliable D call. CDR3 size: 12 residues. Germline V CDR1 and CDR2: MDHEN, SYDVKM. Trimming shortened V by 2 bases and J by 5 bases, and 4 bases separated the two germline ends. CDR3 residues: CASSLRDQPQHF. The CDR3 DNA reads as TGTGCCAGCAGTTTAAGGGATCAGCCCCAGCATTTT.

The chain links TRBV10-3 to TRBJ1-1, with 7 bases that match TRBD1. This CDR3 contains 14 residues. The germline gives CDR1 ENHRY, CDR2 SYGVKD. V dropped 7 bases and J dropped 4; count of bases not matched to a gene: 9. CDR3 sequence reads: CAITDRVESTEAFF. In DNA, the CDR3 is TGTGCCATCACTGACAGGGTAGAAAGCACTGAAGCTTTCTTT.

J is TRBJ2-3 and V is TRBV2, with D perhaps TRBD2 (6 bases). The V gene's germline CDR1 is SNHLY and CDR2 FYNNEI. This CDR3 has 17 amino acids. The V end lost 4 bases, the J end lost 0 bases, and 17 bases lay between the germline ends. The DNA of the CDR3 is TGTGCCAGCAGTGGGGTGGAGCGGGCAACTAGCACAGATACGCAGTATTTT. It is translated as CASSGVERATSTDTQYF.

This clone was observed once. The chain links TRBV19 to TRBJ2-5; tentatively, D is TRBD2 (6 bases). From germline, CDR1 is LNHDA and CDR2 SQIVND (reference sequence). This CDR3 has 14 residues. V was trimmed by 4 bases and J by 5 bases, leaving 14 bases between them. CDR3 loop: CASSRGLNRETQYF. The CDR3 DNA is TGTGCCAGTAGTAGGGGACTCAACAGGGAGACCCAGTACTTC. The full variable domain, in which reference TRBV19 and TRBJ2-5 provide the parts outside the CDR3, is DGGITQSPKYLFRKEGQNVTLSCEQNLNHDAMYWYRQDPGQGLRLIYYSQIVNDFQKGDIAEGYSVSREKKESFPLTVTSAQKNPTAFYLCASSRGLNRETQYFGPGTRLLVL.